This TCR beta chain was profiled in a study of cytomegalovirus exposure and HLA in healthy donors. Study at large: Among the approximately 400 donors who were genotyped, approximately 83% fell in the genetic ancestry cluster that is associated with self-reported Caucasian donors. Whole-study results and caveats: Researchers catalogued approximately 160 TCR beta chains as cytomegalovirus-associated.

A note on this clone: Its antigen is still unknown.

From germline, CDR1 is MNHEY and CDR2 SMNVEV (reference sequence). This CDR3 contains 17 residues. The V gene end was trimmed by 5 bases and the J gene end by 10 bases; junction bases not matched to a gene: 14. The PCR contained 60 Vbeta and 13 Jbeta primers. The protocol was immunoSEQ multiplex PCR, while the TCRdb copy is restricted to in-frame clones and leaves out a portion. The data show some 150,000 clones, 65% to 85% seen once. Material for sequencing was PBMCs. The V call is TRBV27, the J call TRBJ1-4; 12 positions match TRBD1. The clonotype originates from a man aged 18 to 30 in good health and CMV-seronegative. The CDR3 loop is CASSPLHKGQGAGKLFF. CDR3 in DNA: TGTGCCAGCAGTCCCCTTCACAAGGGACAGGGGGCGGGAAAACTGTTTTTT.